This paragraph reports one T cell receptor beta chain. Using immunoSEQ multiplex PCR, the repertoire was profiled, and TCRdb retains in-frame clones only, with some absent. The data show 250,000 to 300,000 clones, roughly 91% seen once. This specimen comes from a study of blood T cell repertoires in COVID-19. Study background: Specimens from acute and convalescent COVID-19 originated in the United States, Italy and Spain.

Participant ages covered about 18 to 95 years across 24 US areas. Categorization into cohorts depended on clinical history that participants reported. With 3 bases removed from V and 0 bases from J, the gap between germline ends came to 6 bases. Germline V gene data show CDR1 as SGHTA and CDR2 as FQGNSA. This CDR3 spans 14 amino acids. Source material: PBMCs or T cells enriched from blood (not recorded which). The receptor comes from a woman in her fifties or sixties in a cohort exposed to, infected with or recovered from COVID-19 (not recorded which). The genes are TRBV7-2 and TRBJ2-1; D not certain. The DNA for the CDR3 is TGTGCCAGCAGCTTTCCTAGCTCCTACAATGAGCAGTTCTTC. The encoded protein is CASSFPSSYNEQFF.